The clone carrying this TCR beta chain was seen ten or more times. What it recognizes is unknown. V shed 4 bases and J shed 3 bases, with 7 bases lying between them. The CDR3 is 13 amino acids. CDR1 and CDR2 from the germline V gene are SGHTA and FQGNSA. TCRdb analysed the RT-PCR reads with MiXCR anew, one entry per CDR3 protein. Of almost 250,000 distinct CDR3 sequences detected, 12% appear once; the ten largest clones hold approximately 7.8%. This specimen comes from a study of response to subunit inactivated influenza vaccine. General study findings and limits: The authors suggested that every seasonal influenza vaccination recruits few new T cells.

Specimen: non-naive T cells sorted from PBMCs, collected 14 days before vaccination. J is TRBJ2-1 and V is TRBV7-2; D is ambiguous. The source is a man aged 50-59 years who received an inactivated influenza vaccine. Here the CDR3 DNA reads TGTGCCAGCAGCTCCGACGGCTACAATGAGCAGTTCTTC. Amino acids: CASSSDGYNEQFF.